This T cell receptor beta chain appears in the sequencing data of a study of cytomegalovirus exposure and HLA in healthy donors. Study-wide points: Immune exposure was documented only through CMV serostatus.

Regarding this clone: Its target is not known.

PCR primers comprised 60 Vbeta and 13 Jbeta primers. Using immunoSEQ multiplex PCR, the repertoire was profiled, and TCRdb retains in-frame clones only, with some absent. This table has about 73,000 clones, roughly 70% appearing once. The specimen was PBMCs. The origin of this receptor is a man between 65 and 85 years old in good health and CMV-seronegative.

The CDR3 nucleotides are TGTGCCAGTAATTTTGGGGCTGGTTTAGATGGCTACACCTTC. It encodes CASNFGAGLDGYTF. The rearrangement uses TRBV19 and TRBJ1-2; D is perhaps TRBD1 (5 bases). V lost 7 bases and J lost 6, with 18 bases in between. The germline V gene encodes CDR1 LNHDA and CDR2 SQIVND (reference sequence). This CDR3 region has 14 residues.